This T cell receptor beta chain originates from a study of monozygotic twins with inflammatory bowel disease. The RNA usage for each TCR library was around 4,000 ng of total RNA. TCRdb reprocessed the 5' RACE reads, with one entry per CDR3 protein and no DNA. The sample's table shows some 200,000 distinct CDR3 sequences. In the case of this clonotype: Antigen: not known.

Study-level findings and limits: No repertoire similarity difference was seen between concordant and discordant twins; power was possibly limited.

Sample: blood. This TCR came from a human donor with ulcerative colitis or Crohn's disease, or a healthy co-twin of an affected twin (not recorded which).

The CDR3 protein is CASSQQGGRDTQYF. The chain employs TRBV6-4 and TRBJ2-3; the TCRdb D gene call, TRBD1, has no DNA to confirm it. Germline V CDR1 and CDR2: MRHNA, SNTAGT. CDR3 length: 14 residues.